The rows below give T cell receptor beta chains drawn from one sample of a study of T-cell reconstitution after alpha-beta-depleted transplantation in children. TCRdb analysed the PCR reads with MiXCR anew, one entry per CDR3 protein. The table records some 490,000 distinct CDR3 sequences, 12% of them present only once. The source was PBMCs from the stem cell graft donor, collected from the stem cell graft. These receptors came from a human donor who donated a stem cell graft to a child with combined immunodeficiency. The CDR3 runs from the conserved cysteine through the conserved F or W. The D gene is left open where the match is weak. The listing skips clone size in some rows; elsewhere it reads once, few, many or a size class.

CDR3 protein	CDR3 DNA	D gene	V gene	clone size	J gene
CASATGTSGLQETQYF	TGTGCCAGCGCGACGGGGACTAGCGGGTTACAAGAGACCCAGTACTTC	TRBD2	TRBV12-3/TRBV12-4	.	TRBJ2-5
CAWKGTGGNSPLHF	TGTGCCTGGAAGGGGACAGGGGGGAATTCACCCCTCCACTTT	TRBD1	TRBV30	many	TRBJ1-6
CASSQRTDTGELFF	TGTGCCAGCAGCCAACGGACGGACACCGGGGAGCTGTTTTTT	.	TRBV5-4	.	TRBJ2-2
CASSPSGTAFFSGNTIYF	TGTGCCAGCAGCCCATCCGGGACAGCTTTTTTCTCTGGAAACACCATATATTTT	TRBD1	TRBV7-8	.	TRBJ1-3
CASSLLTPQHF	TGTGCCAGCAGCTTACTTACGCCCCAGCATTTT	.	TRBV7-3	.	TRBJ1-5
CASRTGTTDTQYF	TGTGCCAGCAGAACAGGGACCACAGATACGCAGTATTTT	.	TRBV27	.	TRBJ2-3
CASSMTGVEQFF	TGTGCCAGCAGCATGACAGGGGTTGAGCAGTTCTTC	TRBD1	TRBV5-6	few	TRBJ2-1
CATGTSGTQTNEQFF	TGTGCCACGGGTACTAGCGGGACTCAGACGAATGAGCAGTTCTTC	TRBD2	TRBV10-3	few	TRBJ2-1
CASISGVVAGANVLTF	TGTGCCAGCATCAGCGGGGTTGTGGCTGGGGCCAACGTCCTGACTTTC	TRBD2	TRBV28	.	TRBJ2-6
CASRGGLAGELDEQFF	TGTGCCAGCAGGGGGGGACTAGCGGGGGAATTAGATGAGCAGTTCTTC	TRBD2	TRBV28	.	TRBJ2-1